The next 7 T cell receptor beta chains were all read from a single sample in a study of blood T cell repertoires in COVID-19. The assay was immunoSEQ multiplex PCR, and TCRdb's table has in-frame clones only and misses some. Among about 280,000 clones listed, approximately 86% were seen once. Specimen: peripheral blood. The receptors come from a woman in her twenties or thirties who had recovered from COVID-19.

The chain employs TRBV28 and TRBJ2-7, with 8 bases lining up with TRBD1. Trimming at V came to 6 bases and at J to 0 bases, leaving 7 bases not matched to a gene. CDR1 and CDR2 from the germline V gene are MDHEN and SYDVKM. The CDR3 has 15 residues. CDR3: CASRPTGVGSYEQYF. The CDR3, as DNA: TGTGCCAGCAGACCGACAGGGGTAGGCTCCTACGAGCAGTACTTC.

V gene TRBV2 combines with J gene TRBJ2-5; tentatively, D is TRBD2 (6 bases). The CDR3 consists of 13 residues. Germline V gene lookup returns CDR1 SNHLY and CDR2 FYNNEI. The V gene lost 6 bases and the J gene lost 2 bases, with 10 bases spanning the gap. CDR3 in amino acids: CASRNSGQETQYF. CDR3 bases: TGTGCCAGCAGAAATAGCGGACAAGAGACCCAGTACTTC.

In its sample, this clone was seen many times. The chain couples TRBV27 to TRBJ2-1; D unresolved. Per the germline V gene, CDR1 is MNHEY and CDR2 is SMNVEV (reference sequence). This CDR3 contains 15 residues. Trimming pared 4 bases from V and 4 bases from J, leaving 14 bases between. In DNA form, the CDR3 reads TGTGCCAGCAGTTCGGTACACACTACTTACAATGAGCAGTTCTTC. Protein sequence: CASSSVHTTYNEQFF.

V and J are TRBV7-2 and TRBJ2-2; TRBD2 matches at 7 bases. From germline, CDR1 is SGHTA and CDR2 FQGNSA. CDR3 length: 15 amino acids. The J segment lost 4 bases and the V segment lost 5 bases, leaving 7 bases of the junction unmatched. The CDR3 reads CASSPTSQGTGELFF. For the CDR3, the DNA is TGTGCCAGCAGCCCGACTAGCCAGGGCACCGGGGAGCTGTTTTTT.

V gene TRBV24-1 combines with J gene TRBJ2-3; 7 nucleotides line up with TRBD2. The V gene's germline CDR1 is KGHDR and CDR2 SFDVKD. The junction had 8 bases not matched to a gene; V was cut back by 4 bases and J by 5 bases. The CDR3 extends over 15 amino acids. The CDR3 region has the DNA TGTGCCACCAGTGAGGGAGGGATGACGGAAGATACGCAGTATTTT. Amino acid sequence: CATSEGGMTEDTQYF.

The chain links TRBV27 to TRBJ2-7; TRBD2 agrees at 10 bases. This CDR3 is built from 15 residues. CDR1 and CDR2 (germline): MNHEY, SMNVEV (reference sequence). V was pared by 6 bases and J by 3 bases, with 8 bases of the junction left unmatched. CDR3 residues: CASSLGTSEYYEQYF. CDR3 nucleotide sequence: TGTGCCAGCAGCTTGGGGACTAGCGAGTACTACGAGCAGTACTTC.

The sample holds one count of this clone. The rearrangement uses TRBV5-5 and TRBJ2-5, with D tentatively TRBD1 (5 bases). V gave up 2 bases and J gave up 2 bases, with 13 bases separating them. The CDR3 length is 15 residues. CDR1 and CDR2 from the germline V gene are SGHKS and YYEKEE (reference sequence). CDR3 nucleotide sequence: TGTGCCAGCAGCTTCGGCGGTAACAGGCAAGAGACCCAGTACTTC. Its translation: CASSFGGNRQETQYF.